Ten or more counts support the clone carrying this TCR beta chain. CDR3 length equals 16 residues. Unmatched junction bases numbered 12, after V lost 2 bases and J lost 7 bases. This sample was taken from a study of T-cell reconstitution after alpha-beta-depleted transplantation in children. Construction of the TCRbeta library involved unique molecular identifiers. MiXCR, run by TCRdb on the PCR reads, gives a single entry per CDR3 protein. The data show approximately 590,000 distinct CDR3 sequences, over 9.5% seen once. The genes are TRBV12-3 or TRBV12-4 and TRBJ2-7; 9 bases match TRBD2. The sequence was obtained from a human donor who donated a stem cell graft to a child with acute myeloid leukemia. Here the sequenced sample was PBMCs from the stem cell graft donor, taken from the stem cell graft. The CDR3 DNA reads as TGTGCCAGCAGTTTAAAGAGTAGCGGGAGATCGGGGGAGCAGTACTTC. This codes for CASSLKSSGRSGEQYF.